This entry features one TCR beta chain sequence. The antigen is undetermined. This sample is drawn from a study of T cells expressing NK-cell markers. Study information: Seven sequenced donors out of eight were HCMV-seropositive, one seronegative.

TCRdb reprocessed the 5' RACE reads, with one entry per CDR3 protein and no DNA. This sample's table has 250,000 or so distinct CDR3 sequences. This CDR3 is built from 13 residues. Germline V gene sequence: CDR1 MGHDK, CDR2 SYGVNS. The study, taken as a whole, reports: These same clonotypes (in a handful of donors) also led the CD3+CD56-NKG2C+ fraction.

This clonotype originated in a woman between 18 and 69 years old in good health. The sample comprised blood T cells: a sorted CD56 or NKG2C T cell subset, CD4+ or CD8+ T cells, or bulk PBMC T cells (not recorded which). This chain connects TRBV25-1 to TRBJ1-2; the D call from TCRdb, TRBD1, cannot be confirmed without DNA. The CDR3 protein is CASSDRTGYGYTF.